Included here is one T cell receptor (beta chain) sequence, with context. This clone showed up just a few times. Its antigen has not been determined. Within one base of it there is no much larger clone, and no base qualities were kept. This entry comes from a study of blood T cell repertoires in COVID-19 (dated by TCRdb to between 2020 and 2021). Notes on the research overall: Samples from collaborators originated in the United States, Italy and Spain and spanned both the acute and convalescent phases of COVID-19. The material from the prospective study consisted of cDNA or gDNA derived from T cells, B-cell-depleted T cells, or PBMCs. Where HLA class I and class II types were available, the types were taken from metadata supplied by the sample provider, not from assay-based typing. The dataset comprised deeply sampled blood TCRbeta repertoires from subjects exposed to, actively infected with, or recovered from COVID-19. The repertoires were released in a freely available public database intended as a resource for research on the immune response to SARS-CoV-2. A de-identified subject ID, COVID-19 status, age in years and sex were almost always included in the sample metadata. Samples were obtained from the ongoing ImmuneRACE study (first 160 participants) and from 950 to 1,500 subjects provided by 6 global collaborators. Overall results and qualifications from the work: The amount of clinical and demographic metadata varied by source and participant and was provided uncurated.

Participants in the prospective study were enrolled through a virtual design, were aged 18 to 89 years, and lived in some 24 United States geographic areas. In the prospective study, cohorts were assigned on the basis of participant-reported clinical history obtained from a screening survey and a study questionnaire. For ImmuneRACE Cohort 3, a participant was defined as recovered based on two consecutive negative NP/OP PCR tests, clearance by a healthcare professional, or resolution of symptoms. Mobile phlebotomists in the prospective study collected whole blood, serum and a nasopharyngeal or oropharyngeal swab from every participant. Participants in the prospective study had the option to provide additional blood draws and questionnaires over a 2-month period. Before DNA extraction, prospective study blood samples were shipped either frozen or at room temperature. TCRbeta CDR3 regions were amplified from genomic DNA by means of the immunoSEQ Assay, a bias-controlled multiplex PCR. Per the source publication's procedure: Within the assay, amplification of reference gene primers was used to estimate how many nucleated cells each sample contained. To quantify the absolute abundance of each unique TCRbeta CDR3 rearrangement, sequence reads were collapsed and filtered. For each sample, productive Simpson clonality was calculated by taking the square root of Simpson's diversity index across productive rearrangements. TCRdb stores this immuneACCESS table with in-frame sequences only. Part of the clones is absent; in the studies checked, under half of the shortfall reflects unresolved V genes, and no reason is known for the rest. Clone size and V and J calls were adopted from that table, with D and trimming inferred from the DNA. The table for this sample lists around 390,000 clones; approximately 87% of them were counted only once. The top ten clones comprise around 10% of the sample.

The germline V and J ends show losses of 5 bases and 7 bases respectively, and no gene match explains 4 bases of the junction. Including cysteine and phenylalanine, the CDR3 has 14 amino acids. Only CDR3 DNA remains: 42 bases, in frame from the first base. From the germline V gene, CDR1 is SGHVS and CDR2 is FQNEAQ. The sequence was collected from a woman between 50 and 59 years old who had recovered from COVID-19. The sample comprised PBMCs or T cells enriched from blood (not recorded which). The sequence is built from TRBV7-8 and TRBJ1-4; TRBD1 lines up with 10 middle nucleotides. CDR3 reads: CASSLGTGAEKLFF. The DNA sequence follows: TGTGCCAGCAGCCTCGGGACAGGGGCTGAAAAACTGTTTTTT.